The 11 T cell receptor beta chains below come from one sample, sequenced in a study of follicular helper T cells after annual influenza vaccination. Sequencing used immunoSEQ multiplex PCR; TCRdb keeps in-frame clones, though not all of them. The sample holds thousands of clones, over 80% seen once. Noted time point: 2015-2016 season, 7 days after influenza vaccination. The sequencing here drew on CXCR5+ CD38- circulating T follicular helper cells from blood, taken 7 days after influenza vaccination. The subset denotes: circulating Tfh, non-naive CD4+CXCR5+PD-1+ (ICOS+CD38+ or ICOS-CD38-). These receptors were obtained from an adult who received the influenza vaccine.

This chain links TRBV27 with TRBJ2-2; 12 nucleotides align to TRBD2. This CDR3 is 16 amino acids long. Germline-derived CDR1 and CDR2 are MNHEY and SMNVEV (reference sequence). Germline trimming cut 4 bases from V and 3 bases from J; bases unmatched to any gene: 3. This CDR3 is CASSSSGRAYTGELFF. CDR3 DNA sequence: TGTGCCAGCAGTTCTAGCGGGAGGGCGTACACCGGGGAGCTGTTTTTT.

The V call is TRBV2, the J call TRBJ1-4, with D maybe TRBD1 (6 bases). The CDR3 has 14 amino acids. CDR1 is SNHLY, CDR2 FYNNEI, per germline. V lost 7 bases and J lost 8, with 17 bases in between. The CDR3 spells CASTQTGGGEKLFF. The CDR3 DNA reads TGTGCCAGCACACAGACAGGAGGGGGGGAAAAACTGTTTTTT. Variable domain in full (rest from reference TRBV2 and TRBJ1-4): EPEVTQTPSHQVTQMGQEVILRCVPISNHLYFYWYRQILGQKVEFLVSFYNNEISEKSEIFDDQFSVERPDGSNFTLKIRSTKLEDSAMYFCASTQTGGGEKLFFGSGTQLSVL.

This rearrangement joins TRBV28 to TRBJ1-4; no firm D call. In germline, CDR1 is MDHEN, CDR2 SYDVKM. Trimming took off 3 bases at V and 8 bases at J, with 10 bases between the two ends. The CDR3 extends over 13 amino acids. DNA for the CDR3: TGTGCCAGCAGTTTCTTGGGAGAGGAAAAACTGTTTTTT. Translating it yields CASSFLGEEKLFF.

The chain couples TRBV9 to TRBJ2-6, with D unresolved. This CDR3 region has 15 residues. Trimming shortened V by 2 bases and J by 2 bases, and 8 bases separated the two germline ends. The germline gives CDR1 SGDLS, CDR2 YYNGEE. The CDR3 sequence: CASSVEGTGANVLTF. For the CDR3, the DNA is TGTGCCAGCAGCGTGGAAGGGACTGGGGCCAACGTCCTGACTTTC.

This chain uses TRBV10-3 with TRBJ1-2; D might be TRBD1 (5 bases). V dropped 6 bases and J dropped 2 bases, with 10 bases sitting between them. Germline CDR1 and CDR2: ENHRY and SYGVKD. The CDR3 runs to 13 residues. The chain's CDR3 is CAIRSDSNYGYTF. CDR3 nucleotides: TGTGCCATCAGATCAGACAGCAACTATGGCTACACCTTC.

The CDR3 bases are TGCAGCGCCCGACAGTTCACAACCTACAATGAGCAGTTCTTC. Encoded protein: CSARQFTTYNEQFF. The rearrangement uses TRBV29-1 and TRBJ2-1; D possibly corresponds to TRBD1 (5 bases). The germline V gene encodes CDR1 SQVTM and CDR2 ANQGSEA. The V end lost 7 bases, the J end lost 2 bases, and 15 bases lay between the germline ends. The CDR3 has 14 amino acids.

The chain links TRBV6-1 to TRBJ1-1, with 10 bases that match TRBD1. Germline CDR1 and CDR2: MNHNS and SASEGT. J lost 6 bases, V lost 4 bases, and 8 bases had no gene match. The CDR3 runs 15 residues. The DNA for the CDR3 is TGTGCCAGCAGTGCCGACAGGGGGCTTCGGGCTGAAGCTTTCTTT. Its protein is CASSADRGLRAEAFF.

The chain combines TRBV14 with TRBJ1-1; 7 nucleotides align to TRBD1. In germline, CDR1 is SGHDN, CDR2 FVKESK. This CDR3 comprises 14 residues. After removal of 5 bases from V and 5 bases from J, the junction contained 8 bases not matched to a gene. CDR3 nucleotides: TGTGCCAGCAGCGCCACAGGGGTTGAAACTGAAGCTTTCTTT. This codes for CASSATGVETEAFF.

V gene TRBV7-9 combines with J gene TRBJ1-1; D is undetermined. Trimming removed 3 bases from V and 8 bases from J, with 16 bases in between. The CDR3 loop spans 14 amino acids. Germline CDR1 and CDR2: SEHNR and FQNEAQ (reference sequence). The CDR3 region has the DNA TGTGCCAGCAGCTTGGTAGAACCGATTGCGGAAGCTTTCTTT. It yields the protein CASSLVEPIAEAFF.

The CDR3 spells CASSLGGQGAYEQYF. DNA for the CDR3: TGCGCCAGCAGCTTGGGGGGACAGGGGGCCTACGAGCAGTACTTC. This chain uses TRBV5-1 with TRBJ2-7, with 11 nucleotides matching TRBD1. Unmatched junction bases numbered 1, after V lost 0 bases and J lost 2 bases. This CDR3 comprises 15 residues. Germline V lookup: CDR1 SGHRS, CDR2 YFSETQ.

The chain employs TRBV7-8 and TRBJ1-1; D is uncertain. V lost 2 bases and J 3 bases, leaving 10 bases between the germline ends. The CDR3 is 14 amino acids. CDR1 is SGHVS, CDR2 FQNEAQ, per germline. This CDR3 reads CASSLLAPDTEAFF. The CDR3 DNA follows: TGTGCCAGCAGCTTATTAGCCCCGGACACTGAAGCTTTCTTT.